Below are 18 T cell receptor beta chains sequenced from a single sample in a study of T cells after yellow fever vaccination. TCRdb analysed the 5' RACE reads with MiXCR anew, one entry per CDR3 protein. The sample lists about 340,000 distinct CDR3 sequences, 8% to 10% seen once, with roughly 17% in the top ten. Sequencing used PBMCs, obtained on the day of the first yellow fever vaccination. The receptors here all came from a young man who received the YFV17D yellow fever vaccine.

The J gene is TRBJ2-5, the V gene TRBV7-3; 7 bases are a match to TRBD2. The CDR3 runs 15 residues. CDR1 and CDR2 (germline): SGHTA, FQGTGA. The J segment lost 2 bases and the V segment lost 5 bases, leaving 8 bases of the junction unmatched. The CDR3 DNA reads TGTGCCAGCAGCCGGCAGCGGGGTACACAAGAGACCCAGTACTTC. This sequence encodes CASSRQRGTQETQYF.

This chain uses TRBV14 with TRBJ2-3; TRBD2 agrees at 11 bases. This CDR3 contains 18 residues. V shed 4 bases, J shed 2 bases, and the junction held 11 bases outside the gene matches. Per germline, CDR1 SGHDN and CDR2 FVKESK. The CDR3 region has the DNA TGTGCCAGCAGCCGTCTAACCCTAGCGGGGGGCAACACAGATACGCAGTATTTT. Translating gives CASSRLTLAGGNTDTQYF.

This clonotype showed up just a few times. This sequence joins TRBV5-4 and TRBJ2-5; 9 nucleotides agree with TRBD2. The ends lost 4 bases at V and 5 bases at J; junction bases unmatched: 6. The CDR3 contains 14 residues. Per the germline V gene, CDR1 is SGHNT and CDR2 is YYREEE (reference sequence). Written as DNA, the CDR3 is TGTGCCAGCAGCATGCGGGGGGGCCGCGAGACCCAGTACTTC. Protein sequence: CASSMRGGRETQYF.

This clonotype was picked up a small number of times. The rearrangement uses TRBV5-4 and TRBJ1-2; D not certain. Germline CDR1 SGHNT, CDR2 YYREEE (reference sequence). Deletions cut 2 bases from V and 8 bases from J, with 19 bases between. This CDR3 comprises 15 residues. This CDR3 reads CASSFQGTPASGYTF. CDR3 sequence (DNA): TGTGCCAGCAGCTTTCAAGGCACCCCGGCAAGCGGCTACACCTTC.

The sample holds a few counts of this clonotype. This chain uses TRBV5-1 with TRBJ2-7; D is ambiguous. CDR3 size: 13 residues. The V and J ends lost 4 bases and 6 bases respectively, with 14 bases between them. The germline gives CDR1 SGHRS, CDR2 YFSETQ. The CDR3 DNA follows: TGCGCCAGCAGCGCGGTCCCCAACGGCGAGCAGTACGTC. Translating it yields CASSAVPNGEQYV.

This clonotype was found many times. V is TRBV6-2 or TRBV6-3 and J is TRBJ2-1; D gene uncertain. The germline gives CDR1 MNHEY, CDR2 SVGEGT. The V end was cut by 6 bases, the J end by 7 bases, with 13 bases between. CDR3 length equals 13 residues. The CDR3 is CASSRFWVNEQFF. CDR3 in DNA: TGTGCCAGCAGCCGCTTTTGGGTTAATGAGCAGTTCTTC.

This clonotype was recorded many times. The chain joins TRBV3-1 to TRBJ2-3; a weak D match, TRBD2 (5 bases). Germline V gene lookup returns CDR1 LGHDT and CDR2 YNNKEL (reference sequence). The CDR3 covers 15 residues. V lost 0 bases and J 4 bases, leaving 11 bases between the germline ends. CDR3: CASSQDGLAADTQYF. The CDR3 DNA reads TGTGCCAGCAGCCAAGATGGGCTAGCAGCAGATACGCAGTATTTT.

The CDR3 here is CASAVGGGRNEQFF. The CDR3 nucleotides are TGTGCCAGCGCCGTTGGGGGGGGGCGCAATGAGCAGTTCTTC. This chain links TRBV6-1 with TRBJ2-1; possible D gene TRBD2, 7 bases. Trimming pared 8 bases from V and 6 bases from J, leaving 17 bases between. The CDR3 covers 14 residues. CDR1 and CDR2 from the germline V gene are MNHNS and SASEGT.

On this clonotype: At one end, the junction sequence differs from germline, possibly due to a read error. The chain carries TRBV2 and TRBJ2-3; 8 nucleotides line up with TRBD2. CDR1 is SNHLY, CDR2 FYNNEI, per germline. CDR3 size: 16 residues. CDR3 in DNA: TGTGCCAGCCGTGACATCCAAGCGGGAGTTACAGATACGCAGTATTTT. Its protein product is CASRDIQAGVTDTQYF.

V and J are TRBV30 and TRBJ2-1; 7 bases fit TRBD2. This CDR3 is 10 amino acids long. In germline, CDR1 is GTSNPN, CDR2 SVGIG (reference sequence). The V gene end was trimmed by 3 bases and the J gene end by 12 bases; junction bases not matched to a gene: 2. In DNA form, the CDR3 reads TGTGCCTGGAGCTCGGGGGGGCAGTTCTTC. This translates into CAWSSGGQFF.

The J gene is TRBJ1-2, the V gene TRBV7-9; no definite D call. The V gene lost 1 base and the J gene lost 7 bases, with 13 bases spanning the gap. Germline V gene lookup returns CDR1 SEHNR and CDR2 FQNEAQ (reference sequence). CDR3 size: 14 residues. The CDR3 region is CASSLDFEGIGYTF. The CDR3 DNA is TGTGCCAGCAGCTTAGATTTTGAGGGAATTGGCTACACCTTC. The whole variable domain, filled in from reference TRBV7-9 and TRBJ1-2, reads DTGVSQNPRHKITKRGQNVTFRCDPISEHNRLYWYRQTLGQGPEFLTYFQNEAQLEKSRLLSDRFSAERPKGSFSTLEIQRTEQGDSAMYLCASSLDFEGIGYTFGSGTRLTVV.

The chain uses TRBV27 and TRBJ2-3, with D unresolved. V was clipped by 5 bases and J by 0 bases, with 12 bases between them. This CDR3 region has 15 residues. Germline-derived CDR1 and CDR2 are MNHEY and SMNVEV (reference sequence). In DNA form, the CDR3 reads TGTGCCAGCAGTCCCTTAAAGCTGAGCACAGATACGCAGTATTTT. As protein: CASSPLKLSTDTQYF.

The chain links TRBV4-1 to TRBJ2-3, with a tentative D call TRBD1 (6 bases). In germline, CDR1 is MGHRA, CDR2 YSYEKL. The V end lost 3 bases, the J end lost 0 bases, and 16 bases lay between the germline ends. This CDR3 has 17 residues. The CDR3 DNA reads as TGCGCCAGCAGCCACCACCGGACAGCAGCTAGCACAGATACGCAGTATTTT. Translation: CASSHHRTAASTDTQYF.

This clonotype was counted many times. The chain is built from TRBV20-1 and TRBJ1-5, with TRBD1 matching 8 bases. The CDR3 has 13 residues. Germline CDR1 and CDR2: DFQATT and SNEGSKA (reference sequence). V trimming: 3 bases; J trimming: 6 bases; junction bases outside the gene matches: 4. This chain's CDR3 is CSASLQGGQPQHF. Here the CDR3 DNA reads TGCAGTGCTAGTTTACAGGGGGGTCAGCCCCAGCATTTT.

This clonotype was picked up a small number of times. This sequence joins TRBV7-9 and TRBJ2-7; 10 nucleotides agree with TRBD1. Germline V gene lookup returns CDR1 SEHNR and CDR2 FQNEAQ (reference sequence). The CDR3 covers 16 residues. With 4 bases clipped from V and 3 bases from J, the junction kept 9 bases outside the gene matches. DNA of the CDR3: TGTGCCAGCAGCTCACGTCCCGGGACAGGGGACTACGAGCAGTACTTC. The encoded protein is CASSSRPGTGDYEQYF. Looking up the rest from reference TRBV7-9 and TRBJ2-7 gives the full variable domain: DTGVSQNPRHKITKRGQNVTFRCDPISEHNRLYWYRQTLGQGPEFLTYFQNEAQLEKSRLLSDRFSAERPKGSFSTLEIQRTEQGDSAMYLCASSSRPGTGDYEQYFGPGTRLTVT.

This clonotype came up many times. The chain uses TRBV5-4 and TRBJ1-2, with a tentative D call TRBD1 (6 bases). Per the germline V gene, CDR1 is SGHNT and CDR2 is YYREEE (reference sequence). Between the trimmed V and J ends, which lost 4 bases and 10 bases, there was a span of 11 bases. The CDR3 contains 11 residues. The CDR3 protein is CASSATGYYTF. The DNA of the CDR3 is TGTGCCAGCAGCGCCACAGGGTACTACACCTTC.

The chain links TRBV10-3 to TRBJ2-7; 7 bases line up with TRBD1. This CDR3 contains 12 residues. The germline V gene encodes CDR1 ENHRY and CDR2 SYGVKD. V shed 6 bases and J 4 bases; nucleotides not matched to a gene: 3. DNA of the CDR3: TGTGCCATCAGGGGACAGCCTTACGAGCAGTACTTC. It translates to CAIRGQPYEQYF.

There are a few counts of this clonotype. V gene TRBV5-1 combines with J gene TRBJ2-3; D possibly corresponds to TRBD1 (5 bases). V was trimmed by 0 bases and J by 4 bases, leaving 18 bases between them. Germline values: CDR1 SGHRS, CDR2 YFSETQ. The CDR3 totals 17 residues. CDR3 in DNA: TGCGCCAGCAGCTTGGATCCAGGGTCCTTAAGCGCAGATACGCAGTATTTT. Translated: CASSLDPGSLSADTQYF.